Here is one T cell receptor beta chain with its context. The specificity of this receptor is unknown. No per-base quality is available; no much larger clone lies one base away. TCR beta VDJ combination and CDR3 sequence profiling used genomic DNA as the template. TCR repertoire sequencing was run on an Illumina HiSeq 2000. The source study handled its data this way. TRBV/TRBJ rearrangement plots, CDR3 size and DJ length profiles, and Simpson's diversity index were used to evaluate the repertoires. The most abundant DNA sequence in the deep sequencing data was taken as the immunodominant clone. CDR3 amino acid sequences were checked for sharing across subjects and were also compared against the VDJdb database and published repertoires. TCRdb cleaned the public reads at Q25 with fastp, built clones with MiXCR and kept in-frame beta chains. Entries that share a CDR3 protein sequence are merged under the most common genes and DNA. In this record, the V and J calls reflect TCRdb's handling and not the investigators' own analysis. The sample table lists 75,000 to 80,000 distinct CDR3 sequences, under 80% of them with a count of one. The top ten clonotypes cover 70% to 90% of the sample.

The patients picked for sequencing were ones in whom flow cytometry had shown an expansion of CD8+CD57+ cells. Severe acquired aplastic anemia was diagnosed in all patients according to International Study of Aplastic Anemia and Agranulocytosis and Camitta criteria. At the time blood was sampled, none of the patients had received any therapy. In the study, sorted CD4+ and CD8+ blood T cells from patients with severe aplastic anemia and from healthy subjects underwent deep sequencing of TCR repertoires. In the USA, patient enrollment took place under clinicaltrials.gov protocols 00001620, 01623167, 00001397, 00071045, 00081523 and 00961064. Ficoll-Paque density gradient centrifugation was used to isolate peripheral blood mononuclear cells. Before DNA extraction, CD4+ and CD8+ T cells were sorted by FACS or by magnetic beads. This record belongs to a study of CD8+CD57+ T cells in acquired aplastic anemia (dated by TCRdb to the late 2010s). A note on the overall study: DNA extracted from sorted CD4+ and CD8+ cells had a mean of roughly 3 ug, with a range of about 0.18 to 27.4 ug. CD8+CD57+ expansion was defined as frequency above the mean frequency observed in healthy subjects. The study at large found these results: Roughly 31 CD8+ CDR3 sequences were shared between patients and controls but appeared highly expressed in patients and within their immunodominant clones. Patients and healthy controls showed no significant difference in CD8+ Simpson's diversity (P=0.060).

V is cut back by 1 base and J by 6 bases, with 0 bases in the junction unmatched. The germline V gene encodes CDR1 ENHRY and CDR2 SYGVKD. The CDR3 covers 13 residues, taking in both the cysteine and the phenylalanine. Kept here is only the CDR3 DNA, which spans 39 bases and is read in frame from base 1. This TCR was sampled from a human donor with aplastic anemia. The specimen sequenced was sorted CD4+, CD8+, or CD8+CD57+ T cells (not recorded which) from PBMCs. The rearranged segments are TRBV10-3 and TRBJ1-2; TRBD1 lines up with 9 middle nucleotides. The CDR3 is CAISEWTGDGYTF. In nucleotide form, the sequence is TGTGCCATCAGTGAGTGGACAGGGGATGGCTACACCTTC.